Listed here are 11 T cell receptor beta chains from one sample, sequenced in a study of beta chain features in type 1 diabetes. Isolated RNA was reverse transcribed in full, so expressed TCRB transcripts were sequenced. This table comes from immunoSEQ multiplex PCR, and its TCRdb copy is limited to in-frame clones, with some not included. Among fewer than 150,000 clones listed, 6.9% were seen once. Sequencing was carried out using central memory CD4+ T cells from blood. Receptors originate from a woman between 25 and 40 years old in good health.

This chain joins TRBV14 and TRBJ2-7, with TRBD1 matching over 11 bases. The CDR3 length is 15 residues. Trimming cost V 5 bases and J 4 bases; bases outside gene matches: 7. Germline V gives CDR1 SGHDN, CDR2 FVKESK. CDR3 in amino acids: CASSIQGQGAYEQYF. Written as DNA, the CDR3 is TGTGCCAGCAGCATTCAAGGACAGGGGGCTTACGAGCAGTACTTC.

The V and J genes are TRBV28 and TRBJ2-7; D is undetermined. CDR1 MDHEN and CDR2 SYDVKM come from the germline V gene. The V gene lost 2 bases and the J gene lost 2 bases, with 7 bases spanning the gap. The CDR3 consists of 13 residues. The CDR3 DNA reads as TGTGCCAGCAGTTTAACCAGTACCTACGAGCAGTACTTC. Amino acids: CASSLTSTYEQYF.

This clone was seen a few times. V is TRBV4-1 and J is TRBJ1-1; unclear D gene. V lost 1 base and J 1 base, leaving 4 bases between the germline ends. There are 13 residues in the CDR3. CDR1 MGHRA and CDR2 YSYEKL come from the germline V gene. The CDR3 DNA follows: TGCGCCAGCAGCCAAGCCAGGAACACTGAAGCTTTCTTT. Translated: CASSQARNTEAFF.

The table lists this clone with a few counts. This chain uses TRBV7-2 with TRBJ2-1; D may be TRBD2 (5 bases). Germline V CDR1 and CDR2: SGHTA, FQGNSA. V lost 5 bases to trimming and J lost 1 base, with 12 bases between them. This CDR3 is built from 15 residues. CDR3 region: CASSPRRGSYNEQFF. CDR3 nucleotide sequence: TGTGCCAGCAGCCCCCGCCGGGGATCCTACAATGAGCAGTTCTTC. The full variable domain, its missing parts supplied by reference TRBV7-2 and TRBJ2-1, is GAGVSQSPSNKVTEKGKDVELRCDPISGHTALYWYRQSLGQGLEFLIYFQGNSAPDKSGLPSDRFSAERTGGSVSTLTIQRTQQEDSAVYLCASSPRRGSYNEQFFGPGTRLTVL.

The chain links TRBV29-1 to TRBJ2-7; D is perhaps TRBD2 (6 bases). From germline, CDR1 is SQVTM and CDR2 ANQGSEA. Trimming removed 4 bases at V and 0 bases at J, with 7 bases between. This CDR3 contains 12 residues. CDR3 loop: CSVGTNSYEQYF. The CDR3 bases are TGCAGCGTTGGGACTAACTCCTACGAGCAGTACTTC.

The sample holds many counts of this clone. This rearrangement joins TRBV30 to TRBJ2-2, with 9 bases matching TRBD1. The CDR3 is made up of 15 amino acids. The junction had 6 bases not matched to a gene; V was cut back by 1 base and J by 6 bases. In germline, CDR1 is GTSNPN, CDR2 SVGIG (reference sequence). The CDR3 here is CAWSGGQGYPGELFF. CDR3 in DNA: TGTGCCTGGAGTGGGGGACAGGGATACCCCGGGGAGCTGTTTTTT.

This clone has just a few counts. The chain links TRBV18 to TRBJ1-2; the D gene is possibly TRBD1 (5 bases). The CDR3 loop spans 14 amino acids. V was shortened by 6 bases and J by 4 bases, with 15 bases between the two germline ends. Per germline, CDR1 KGHSH and CDR2 LQKENI. Here the CDR3 reads CASSGGLYGYGYTF. The CDR3 nucleotides are TGTGCCAGCTCCGGGGGTCTATATGGCTATGGCTACACCTTC. Full variable domain (missing parts from reference TRBV18 and TRBJ1-2): NAGVMQNPRHLVRRRGQEARLRCSPMKGHSHVYWYRQLPEEGLKFMVYLQKENIIDESGMPKERFSAEFPKEGPSILRIQQVVRGDSAAYFCASSGGLYGYGYTFGSGTRLTVV.

This chain links TRBV7-2 with TRBJ1-3; TRBD1 aligns across 7 bases. V lost 1 base, J lost 2 bases, and 2 bases stayed unmatched. This CDR3 spans 15 amino acids. Germline V gene data show CDR1 as SGHTA and CDR2 as FQGNSA. The CDR3 loop is CASSLGGTAGNTIYF. In DNA form, the CDR3 reads TGTGCCAGCAGCTTAGGGGGGACAGCTGGAAACACCATATATTTT.

The V and J genes are TRBV15 and TRBJ2-7, with D perhaps matching TRBD2 (5 bases). CDR3 length: 14 amino acids. The V end was cut by 5 bases, the J end by 6 bases, with 17 bases between. CDR1 and CDR2 (germline): LNHNV, YYDKDF (reference sequence). CDR3 sequence: CATSLQLNLAEQYF. The CDR3 bases are TGTGCCACCAGCCTCCAACTAAATCTAGCCGAGCAGTACTTC.

In regard to this clone: Since the CDR3 does not end with the conserved phenylalanine or tryptophan, this likely comes from a read error. Because the CDR3's place on the DNA is in doubt, the DNA is left out and the CDR3 is given as listed by TCRdb. The V call is TRBV6-1, the J call TRBJ2-7; the D call TRBD1 from the table was never checked on the DNA. The germline V gene encodes CDR1 MNHNS and CDR2 SASEGT. The CDR3 spans 12 amino acids, including both terminal residues. CDR3 loop: CASSDTGTRINL.

This clone showed up many times. The V and J genes are TRBV19 and TRBJ1-5; 7 positions agree with TRBD1. Per germline, CDR1 LNHDA and CDR2 SQIVND (reference sequence). This CDR3 is 15 amino acids long. Unmatched junction bases numbered 8, after V lost 5 bases and J lost 4 bases. CDR3 region: CASSAGTDRNQPQHF. For the CDR3, the DNA is TGTGCCAGTAGTGCGGGGACAGATAGAAATCAGCCCCAGCATTTT.